The next 18 T cell receptor beta chains were all read from a single sample in a study of beta chain features in type 1 diabetes (dated by TCRdb to the late 2010s). Library creation used the immunoSEQ multiplex PCR assay. The entire isolated RNA was reverse transcribed using the High Capacity cDNA Reverse Transcription Kit, and thus expressed TCRB transcripts were sequenced. This immuneACCESS table, as held by TCRdb, lists in-frame sequences with V and J called but not all clones. Of the missing ones, under half trace to an unresolved V gene in checked studies; the others have no known cause. In all, the sample holds about 150,000 clones, and around 51% of those were seen once. 0.35% to 0.5% of the sample belongs to the ten largest clones. The sequencing sample was made of Tregs from blood. The sample's cell subset or site label is to be understood as: regulatory CD4+ T cells. The receptors come from a man aged 18 to 30 in good health.

This clone occurred a few times. The V call is TRBV7-2, the J call TRBJ1-4; D is perhaps TRBD1 (5 bases). The CDR3 totals 16 residues. The V end was cut by 6 bases, the J end by 1 base, with 15 bases between. Germline CDR1 SGHTA, CDR2 FQGNSA. CDR3 sequence: CASSHPRQRTNEKLFF. The CDR3 DNA sequence: TGTGCCAGCAGTCATCCTAGACAGCGAACTAATGAAAAACTGTTTTTT. The full variable domain, with the rest looked up from reference TRBV7-2 and TRBJ1-4, is GAGVSQSPSNKVTEKGKDVELRCDPISGHTALYWYRQSLGQGLEFLIYFQGNSAPDKSGLPSDRFSAERTGGSVSTLTIQRTQQEDSAVYLCASSHPRQRTNEKLFFGSGTQLSVL.

The chain joins TRBV29-1 to TRBJ1-6; D might be TRBD1 (6 bases). The CDR3 sequence is 13 residues long. CDR1 is SQVTM and CDR2 is ANQGSEA in the germline V gene. The V gene lost 6 bases and the J gene lost 9 bases, with 15 bases spanning the gap. For the CDR3, the DNA is TGCAGCGTCCAAGAGGACAGTGGTTCACCCCTCCACTTT. As protein: CSVQEDSGSPLHF.

V gene TRBV10-2 combines with J gene TRBJ2-7; D is possibly TRBD2 (6 bases). From germline, CDR1 is WSHSY and CDR2 SAAADI. V was cut by 5 bases and J by 5 bases, with 16 bases left in between. The CDR3 extends over 14 amino acids. CDR3 nucleotide sequence: TGCGCCAGCAGTATCTCGACTAGTAGGCACGAGCAGTACTTC. Translation gives CASSISTSRHEQYF.

This clone was observed a handful of times. The chain has TRBV7-2 and TRBJ2-1, with 8 bases identical to TRBD2. CDR1 is SGHTA, CDR2 FQGNSA, per germline. This CDR3 region has 14 residues. With 1 base clipped from V and 9 bases from J, the junction kept 5 bases outside the gene matches. CDR3 in amino acids: CASSLVYGRVEQFF. The CDR3 nucleotides are TGTGCCAGCAGCTTAGTTTACGGGAGGGTTGAGCAGTTCTTC.

The chain carries TRBV5-4 and TRBJ2-6, with D uncertain. The V gene lost 1 base and the J gene lost 0 bases, with 8 bases spanning the gap. Germline CDR1 is SGHNT and CDR2 is YYREEE (reference sequence). This CDR3 is built from 16 residues. Written as DNA, the CDR3 is TGTGCCAGCAGCTTGTATTCAGGCTCTGGGGCCAACGTCCTGACTTTC. Translated, it gives CASSLYSGSGANVLTF.

The genes are TRBV2 and TRBJ1-6; D call uncertain. Germline V gene sequence: CDR1 SNHLY, CDR2 FYNNEI. The CDR3 consists of 15 residues. The V end was cut by 6 bases, the J end by 0 bases, with 9 bases between. The CDR3, as DNA: TGTGCCAGCAGGAAGGAGAGCTCCTATAATTCACCCCTCCACTTT. Translating gives CASRKESSYNSPLHF.

J is TRBJ1-3 and V is TRBV4-3; D possibly corresponds to TRBD1 (6 bases). Germline V gives CDR1 LGHNA, CDR2 YSLEER. The V gene lost 4 bases and the J gene lost 7 bases, with 14 bases spanning the gap. The CDR3 is 14 amino acids. DNA of the CDR3: TGCGCCAGCAGCCCCATGGGACAACGGAACACCATATATTTT. This codes for CASSPMGQRNTIYF.

The chain is built from TRBV6-6 and TRBJ1-5; D not certain. The CDR3 covers 15 residues. Germline CDR1 is MNHNY and CDR2 is SVGAGI (reference sequence). V dropped 2 bases and J dropped 2 bases, with 10 bases sitting between them. For the CDR3, the DNA is TGTGCCAGCAGTTACCTGGGCGCTGGCAATCAGCCCCAGCATTTT. The encoded protein is CASSYLGAGNQPQHF.

V gene TRBV7-8 combines with J gene TRBJ1-2; 8 bases are a match to TRBD1. The CDR3 covers 15 residues. Germline CDR1 is SGHVS and CDR2 is FQNEAQ. With 2 bases clipped from V and 8 bases from J, the junction kept 10 bases outside the gene matches. For the CDR3, the DNA is TGTGCCAGCAGCTTAAGAACCAGGGGGCGCGAAGGCTACACCTTC. Translating gives CASSLRTRGREGYTF.

This clone was observed a few times. V is TRBV7-6 and J is TRBJ2-1; D uncertain. Per germline, CDR1 SGHVS and CDR2 FNYEAQ. The V end was cut by 0 bases, the J end by 7 bases, with 7 bases between. The CDR3 runs 13 residues. CDR3 residues: CASSLARWNEQFF. The CDR3 DNA reads as TGTGCCAGCAGCTTAGCGCGCTGGAATGAGCAGTTCTTC.

The V gene is TRBV6-6, the J gene TRBJ2-2; possibly TRBD1 for D (5 bases). CDR1 MNHNY and CDR2 SVGAGI come from the germline V gene (reference sequence). Trimming removed 5 bases at V and 4 bases at J, with 8 bases between. CDR3 length: 13 amino acids. The CDR3 sequence: CASSLQGTGELFF. The CDR3 DNA reads TGTGCCAGCAGTCTGCAGGGCACCGGGGAGCTGTTTTTT.

This clone was found a few times. The chain recombines TRBV4-3 with TRBJ2-2; 9 bases align to TRBD2. Trimming at V came to 0 bases and at J to 1 base, leaving 9 bases not matched to a gene. The germline V gene has CDR1 LGHNA and CDR2 YSLEER. The CDR3 is 19 residues long. The CDR3 DNA is TGCGCCAGCAGCCAAGATAAGGGGCTAGCGGGACTGAACACCGGGGAGCTGTTTTTT. Translating gives CASSQDKGLAGLNTGELFF.

The V call is TRBV7-2, the J call TRBJ1-5; 8 bases agree with TRBD1. Germline V gives CDR1 SGHTA, CDR2 FQGNSA. The CDR3 has 17 amino acids. The V and J ends lost 3 bases and 2 bases, in that order; junction bases with no gene match: 9. CDR3 coding DNA: TGTGCCAGCAGCTTCCGGGGGCAGGGGGCGGGCAATCAGCCCCAGCATTTT. Its protein is CASSFRGQGAGNQPQHF.

V and J are TRBV4-3 and TRBJ2-3; the match to TRBD1 covers 8 bases. This CDR3 has 17 residues. After removal of 0 bases from V and 7 bases from J, the junction contained 12 bases not matched to a gene. CDR1 and CDR2 (germline): LGHNA, YSLEER. The CDR3 region has the DNA TGCGCCAGCAGCCAAGATCGGACAGGGTCCCTTTCTTATACGCAGTATTTT. Protein: CASSQDRTGSLSYTQYF.

This clone was observed a handful of times. The rearrangement links TRBV4-2 to TRBJ2-3, with TRBD2 matching over 12 bases. Germline V lookup: CDR1 LGHNA, CDR2 YNFKEQ. CDR3 size: 19 residues. V lost 0 bases and J lost 4; bases outside the gene matches: 11. The CDR3 DNA follows: TGTGCCAGCAGCCAAGATCCCCGCCTAGCGGGGGGGCCTCCAGATACGCAGTATTTT. Translated: CASSQDPRLAGGPPDTQYF.

The V and J genes are TRBV30 and TRBJ1-1; D is possibly TRBD1 (5 bases). Deletions cut 4 bases from V and 4 bases from J, with 13 bases between. This CDR3 is 13 amino acids long. The germline V gene encodes CDR1 GTSNPN and CDR2 SVGIG (reference sequence). CDR3 DNA sequence: TGTGCCTGGACGCAGCAGGGAGGCACTGAAGCTTTCTTT. Protein product: CAWTQQGGTEAFF.

The table lists this clone with a few counts. The chain uses TRBV7-7 and TRBJ2-3; 10 bases map to TRBD1. Germline CDR1 reads SSHAT; CDR2 reads FNYEAQ (reference sequence). The CDR3 sequence is 15 residues long. J gave up 3 bases and V 1 base, and 1 base lay outside the gene matches. CDR3 in DNA: TGTGCCAGCAGCTTAGGACAGGGGGCGACAGATACGCAGTATTTT. Translation gives CASSLGQGATDTQYF.

This clone was seen a few times. The chain links TRBV7-9 to TRBJ2-1, with TRBD2 matching over 9 bases. This CDR3 region has 14 residues. CDR1 is SEHNR, CDR2 FQNEAQ, per germline (reference sequence). V gave up 2 bases and J gave up 6 bases; unmatched junction bases: 2. CDR3 sequence (DNA): TGTGCCAGCAGCTTAAAGCGGGAGGTCAATGAGCAGTTCTTC. Translation gives CASSLKREVNEQFF.